The entry that follows covers one TCR beta chain sequence. Method: immunoSEQ multiplex PCR; TCRdb's copy keeps in-frame clones and lacks some. The sample gives 23,000 or so clones, about 70% of which show up once; around 30% is in the top ten. The data originate from a study of cytotoxic CD8 clonotypes in ibrutinib-treated CLL. The germline V gene encodes CDR1 MNHEY and CDR2 SMNVEV (reference sequence). The CDR3 loop spans 13 amino acids. Trimming took 3 bases from V and 5 from J, leaving 8 bases between them. The rearrangement joins TRBV27 to TRBJ2-1; D is perhaps TRBD2 (6 bases). Here the sequenced sample was PBMCs, taken after 24 months of ibrutinib treatment. The receptor comes from a human donor with chronic lymphocytic leukemia. CDR3 coding DNA: TGTGCCAGCAGTTTTTGGGGGGACAATGAGCAGTTCTTC. This gives the protein CASSFWGDNEQFF.